These 3 T cell receptor beta chains were all obtained from the same sample, sequenced in a study of T cells in localized non-small cell lung cancer. The repertoire was sequenced with immunoSEQ multiplex PCR; TCRdb's copy has only in-frame clones and lacks some. The data hold around 25,000 clones, with 80% to 95% observed a single time. The material sequenced was peripheral blood, taken before any cancer treatment. These receptors were taken from a woman aged 35-70 years with stage I lung adenocarcinoma.

The chain links TRBV7-4 to TRBJ2-1; tentatively, D is TRBD2 (6 bases). Germline values: CDR1 SGHVT, CDR2 SQSDAQ. This CDR3 contains 17 residues. V was shortened by 2 bases and J by 8 bases, with 22 bases between the two germline ends. The CDR3 loop reads CASSLKGHYGRVDEQFF. For the CDR3, the DNA is TGTGCCAGCAGCTTAAAGGGGCATTACGGGAGAGTCGATGAGCAGTTCTTC.

V and J are TRBV4-1 and TRBJ2-5; D may be TRBD2 (6 bases). V was shortened by 0 bases and J by 2 bases, with 22 bases between the two germline ends. Germline V CDR1 and CDR2: MGHRA, YSYEKL. The CDR3 runs to 19 residues. CDR3 amino acids: CASSQEGVAAARGQETQYF. The CDR3 DNA follows: TGCGCCAGCAGCCAAGAGGGGGTAGCGGCCGCCCGGGGGCAAGAGACCCAGTACTTC.

This clone was seen a single time. The chain employs TRBV6-4 and TRBJ1-2; 9 positions match TRBD1. From germline, CDR1 is MRHNA and CDR2 SNTAGT. The CDR3 consists of 13 residues. Unmatched junction bases numbered 6, after V lost 6 bases and J lost 7 bases. The DNA of the CDR3 is TGTGCCAGCAGGGGGACAGGGTCGTCTGGCTACACCTTC. Translation gives CASRGTGSSGYTF.